This is a list of T cell receptor beta chains from one sample in a study of response to subunit inactivated influenza vaccine. Each CDR3 protein gets one entry after TCRdb re-called the RT-PCR reads with MiXCR. The sample holds 150,000 or so distinct CDR3 sequences, approximately 11% seen once. The source material was CD8+ T cells sorted from PBMCs, sampled around 25 months after vaccination. Source of these receptors: a man between 50 and 70 years old who received an inactivated influenza vaccine. The CDR3 runs from the conserved cysteine through the conserved F or W. Each record gives: V gene, J gene, CDR3 protein.

>TRBV27|TRBJ2-7
CASRKVGGSYEQYF
>TRBV5-1|TRBJ1-1
CASSFSGTEAFF
>TRBV18|TRBJ2-5
CASSPPGTQETQYF
>TRBV7-9|TRBJ2-2
CASSLVWVSPGELFF
>TRBV20-1|TRBJ1-6
CSARGDSSRSPLHF
>TRBV11-1|TRBJ2-2
CASSPLLRDSENTGELFF
>TRBV11-2|TRBJ2-7
CASSLGGHEQYF
>TRBV7-3|TRBJ2-2
CASSSRTPGQGTTGELFF
>TRBV20-1|TRBJ2-1
CSMPSSFDLNEQFF
>TRBV5-5|TRBJ2-3
CASSLLSGGAVDTQYF
>TRBV11-2|TRBJ2-1
CASSGWRGDEQFF
>TRBV5-8|TRBJ2-1
CASSLVRSSIYNEQFF
>TRBV9|TRBJ2-3
CASSASGGTADTQYF
>TRBV11-2|TRBJ2-7
CASSLGGTGGYEQYF
>TRBV6-2/TRBV6-3|TRBJ2-7
CASSYSTNTGSYEQYF
>TRBV27|TRBJ2-1
CASSLLGGKNEQFF
>TRBV6-5|TRBJ2-5
CASSYSARVGETQYF
>TRBV3-1|TRBJ2-1
CASSQNPGAVSDEQFF
>TRBV7-9|TRBJ2-1
CASSPVGTRQFF
>TRBV13|TRBJ2-1
CASSDGGRGNEQFF
>TRBV6-2/TRBV6-3|TRBJ2-7
CASNPGQNSYEQYF
>TRBV5-4|TRBJ2-7
CASSLIEGEQYF